The rows below give T cell receptor beta chains drawn from one sample of a study of cytomegalovirus exposure and HLA in healthy donors. The table came from immunoSEQ multiplex PCR; TCRdb's copy has only in-frame clones and leaves some out. The sample holds some 140,000 clones, about 86% seen once. The specimen sequenced was PBMCs. The receptor source for this set is a woman in her 30s in good health and CMV-seronegative. Both conserved end residues are part of each CDR3. A D gene is named only where the DNA matches it firmly. Size is omitted from some rows. Given values are once, few, many or a class for expanded clones.

V gene,D gene,J gene,clone size,CDR3 length,CDR3 protein,CDR3 DNA
TRBV7-9,.,TRBJ1-1,.,12,CASSLGSNEAFF,TGTGCCAGCAGCTTAGGATCTAATGAAGCTTTCTTT
TRBV29-1,.,TRBJ1-1,.,14,CSVEGRGRNTEAFF,TGCAGCGTTGAGGGACGGGGGAGGAACACTGAAGCTTTCTTT
TRBV28,TRBD1,TRBJ1-2,.,14,CASSVPGQGKGYTF,TGTGCCAGCAGTGTGCCCGGACAGGGTAAGGGCTACACCTTC
TRBV28,.,TRBJ1-1,.,14,CASLMGGTNTEAFF,TGTGCCAGCCTTATGGGAGGCACGAACACTGAAGCTTTCTTT
TRBV5-6,.,TRBJ2-3,once,14,CASSLIGYADTQYF,TGTGCCAGCAGCTTGATCGGGTACGCAGATACGCAGTATTTT
TRBV14,TRBD2,TRBJ2-7,.,14,CASSPRAGGYEQYF,TGTGCCAGCAGCCCTCGCGCGGGGGGTTACGAGCAGTACTTC
TRBV13,.,TRBJ2-7,.,15,CASSLGKGGHYEQYF,TGTGCCAGCAGCTTAGGAAAGGGCGGGCACTACGAGCAGTACTTC
TRBV28,TRBD1,TRBJ1-5,.,16,CASSRQGARPSQPQHF,TGTGCCAGCAGCAGACAGGGGGCCCGTCCTAGTCAGCCCCAGCATTTT
TRBV9,.,TRBJ1-2,once,11,CASSRDYGYTF,TGTGCCAGCAGTCGAGATTATGGCTACACCTTC
TRBV7-3,.,TRBJ1-1,.,13,CASSSYMNTEAFF,TGTGCCAGCAGCTCTTATATGAACACTGAAGCTTTCTTT
TRBV5-1,TRBD1,TRBJ2-1,.,16,CASSFTGQGAINEQFF,TGCGCCAGCAGCTTTACGGGACAGGGGGCAATAAATGAGCAGTTCTTC
TRBV5-1,.,TRBJ1-2,.,13,CASSLGGSYGYTF,TGCGCCAGCAGCTTGGGAGGGTCCTATGGCTACACCTTC
TRBV30,.,TRBJ1-5,.,13,CAWGGQENQPQHF,TGTGCCTGGGGAGGCCAGGAGAATCAGCCCCAGCATTTT
TRBV6-6,TRBD1,TRBJ1-2,.,15,CASSIDRGLSYGYTF,TGTGCCAGCAGTATAGACAGGGGGCTCAGCTATGGCTACACCTTC
TRBV19,TRBD2,TRBJ2-1,.,16,CASSIALAGVYNEQFF,TGTGCCAGTAGTATAGCTCTAGCGGGAGTCTACAATGAGCAGTTCTTC
TRBV11-2,TRBD1,TRBJ2-7,.,13,CASSPGQGYEQYF,TGTGCCAGCAGCCCGGGACAGGGCTACGAGCAGTACTTC
TRBV21-1,.,TRBJ2-7,.,18,CANPVDNVGTEFSYEQYF,TGTGCCAACCCAGTAGATAACGTCGGGACAGAGTTTTCCTACGAGCAGTACTTC
TRBV28,TRBD2,TRBJ2-2,.,19,CASSETGTSGRAGTGELFF,TGTGCCAGCTCTGAAACCGGGACTAGCGGGAGGGCGGGGACCGGGGAGCTGTTTTTT
TRBV4-3,TRBD2,TRBJ2-1,.,18,CASSQDGTSGGAFNEQFF,TGCGCCAGCAGCCAAGACGGGACTAGCGGGGGGGCTTTCAATGAGCAGTTCTTC
TRBV27,.,TRBJ2-7,.,12,CASSLRGREQYF,TGTGCCAGCAGTTTAAGAGGGCGCGAGCAGTACTTC
TRBV25-1,TRBD1,TRBJ2-2,.,17,CASSRETGGISAGELFF,TGTGCCAGCAGTCGGGAAACAGGGGGCATTTCCGCCGGGGAGCTGTTTTTT
TRBV2,.,TRBJ2-3,.,16,CASSLLRGDNTDTQYF,TGTGCCAGCAGTCTTCTAAGGGGCGATAACACAGATACGCAGTATTTT
TRBV19,TRBD2,TRBJ2-1,.,15,CASSRLADSYNEQFF,TGTGCCAGTAGTCGGCTAGCGGACTCCTACAATGAGCAGTTCTTC
TRBV27,.,TRBJ2-3,.,14,CASSSSGRTDTQYF,TGTGCCAGCAGTTCCAGCGGACGCACAGATACGCAGTATTTT
TRBV13,.,TRBJ1-4,.,14,CASSPSVRGEKLFF,TGTGCCAGCAGCCCTTCCGTCCGGGGGGAAAAACTGTTTTTT
TRBV4-3,.,TRBJ1-1,.,16,CASSQSRSRPGLGAFF,TGCGCCAGCAGCCAGAGCAGATCTAGACCGGGGTTAGGGGCTTTCTTT
TRBV18,TRBD1,TRBJ2-1,.,16,CASSRTGQGHYNEQFF,TGTGCCAGCTCCCGTACAGGACAGGGTCATTACAATGAGCAGTTCTTC
TRBV28,.,TRBJ2-1,few,14,CASSDFSSYNEQFF,TGTGCCAGCAGCGACTTTAGCTCCTACAATGAGCAGTTCTTC
TRBV28,.,TRBJ1-2,.,14,CASSLYQGGNGYTF,TGTGCCAGCAGTTTATACCAGGGTGGGAATGGCTACACCTTC
TRBV29-1,.,TRBJ2-5,.,13,CSSYGTNQETQYF,TGCAGCTCCTACGGAACTAACCAAGAGACCCAGTACTTC
TRBV28,.,TRBJ1-1,once,17,CASSPLWTGTVNTEAFF,TGTGCCAGCAGTCCTCTATGGACCGGGACTGTAAACACTGAAGCTTTCTTT
TRBV2,TRBD2,TRBJ2-3,.,17,CASRPTGLAENTDTQYF,TGTGCCAGCAGACCCACGGGGCTAGCGGAGAACACAGATACGCAGTATTTT
TRBV7-8,TRBD2,TRBJ2-1,.,15,CASSFTSGFNNEQFF,TGTGCCAGCAGCTTCACTAGCGGGTTCAACAATGAGCAGTTCTTC
TRBV2,.,TRBJ2-3,.,13,CASTRDFTDTQYF,TGTGCCAGTACGAGGGACTTCACAGATACGCAGTATTTT
TRBV27,.,TRBJ2-7,.,15,CASSPRRDTVYEQYF,TGTGCCAGCAGTCCGCGCCGGGACACGGTCTACGAGCAGTACTTC
TRBV30,.,TRBJ1-1,.,11,CAWSRNTEAFF,TGTGCCTGGAGTCGTAACACTGAAGCTTTCTTT
TRBV27,.,TRBJ2-3,.,15,CASSPPNSRTDTQYF,TGTGCCAGCAGTCCCCCTAACTCCCGCACAGATACGCAGTATTTT
TRBV6-5,.,TRBJ1-4,.,15,CASSYSGSRSEKLFF,TGTGCCAGCAGTTACTCGGGCAGCCGGTCGGAAAAACTGTTTTTT
TRBV2,.,TRBJ2-2,.,15,CASSEAGRSSGELFF,TGTGCCAGCAGTGAAGCGGGCAGGTCCTCCGGGGAGCTGTTTTTT
TRBV1,.,TRBJ2-7,.,14,CTSSRGDNSYEQYF,TGCACCAGCAGCCGTGGGGACAACTCCTACGAGCAGTACTTC
TRBV7-2,.,TRBJ1-1,.,15,CASSLAFQGDTEAFF,TGTGCCAGCAGCTTAGCTTTCCAGGGTGACACTGAAGCTTTCTTT
TRBV6-5,.,TRBJ2-7,.,14,CASSYRDTSYEQYF,TGTGCCAGCAGTTACCGGGACACATCCTACGAGCAGTACTTC
TRBV6-5,TRBD1,TRBJ1-1,.,15,CASSYGTGSFTEAFF,TGTGCCAGCAGTTACGGGACAGGGAGTTTCACTGAAGCTTTCTTT
TRBV13,.,TRBJ1-1,.,17,CASSFGATEPPNTEAFF,TGTGCCAGCAGCTTTGGGGCCACAGAGCCACCGAACACTGAAGCTTTCTTT
TRBV5-4,.,TRBJ2-3,.,13,CASSLRSTDTQYF,TGTGCCAGCAGCTTGCGGTCCACAGATACGCAGTATTTT
TRBV30,.,TRBJ1-1,once,13,CAWSVSGGTEAFF,TGTGCCTGGAGTGTGTCTGGGGGGACTGAAGCTTTCTTT
TRBV28,TRBD1,TRBJ1-2,.,12,CASSNRGLGYTF,TGTGCCAGCAGTAACAGGGGGCTTGGCTACACCTTC
TRBV14,.,TRBJ1-4,once,16,CASSQELGRVREKLFF,TGTGCCAGCAGCCAAGAACTGGGCAGGGTTCGCGAAAAACTGTTTTTT
TRBV18,TRBD2,TRBJ2-5,.,18,CASSLGLAGDPYDETQYF,TGTGCCAGCTCCCTAGGACTAGCGGGTGATCCCTACGACGAGACCCAGTACTTC
TRBV30,TRBD1,TRBJ2-7,.,14,CAWSPGQGPNEQYF,TGTGCCTGGTCCCCGGGACAGGGTCCGAACGAGCAGTACTTC
TRBV7-2,TRBD1,TRBJ1-2,.,15,CASSLSRQGAGGYTF,TGTGCCAGCAGCTTATCGAGACAGGGGGCGGGTGGCTACACCTTC
TRBV28,.,TRBJ2-7,.,13,CASSENGSYEQYF,TGTGCCAGCAGCGAAAACGGGAGCTACGAGCAGTACTTC
TRBV25-1,.,TRBJ2-4,.,13,CASSESLANIQYF,TGTGCCAGCAGTGAGTCACTAGCAAACATTCAGTACTTC
TRBV28,.,TRBJ1-2,.,14,CASSFLSANYGYTF,TGTGCCAGCAGTTTTCTTAGCGCTAACTATGGCTACACCTTC
TRBV6-1,.,TRBJ2-7,.,15,CASSERDLGHYEQYF,TGTGCCAGCAGTGAACGGGACTTGGGGCACTACGAGCAGTACTTC